This T cell receptor beta chain was documented in a study of cytomegalovirus exposure and HLA in healthy donors. Turning to the study itself: Clustering assigned 81% of the approximately 400 genotyped donors to the Caucasian-associated ancestry cluster. Study results and caveats: Reportedly, cytomegalovirus status was diagnosed with high sensitivity and specificity. A few of the chains that were CMV-associated were confirmed in vitro to be specific for CMV antigens.

CDR1 is MDHEN, CDR2 SYDVKM, per germline. CDR3 size: 17 residues. With 4 bases clipped from V and 4 bases from J, the junction kept 11 bases outside the gene matches. As for this clone: Antigen specificity is unknown.

With 60 Vbeta and 13 Jbeta primers, the PCR was carried out. This table comes from immunoSEQ multiplex PCR, and its TCRdb copy is limited to in-frame clones, with some not included. The sample has 180,000 or so clones; roughly 82% are singletons. This chain connects TRBV28 to TRBJ2-5; 11 nucleotides line up with TRBD2. The origin of this receptor is a man between 40 and 49 years old in good health and CMV-seronegative. The sample taken for sequencing was PBMCs. CDR3 DNA: TGTGCCAGCAGTTCTATCTTAGCGGGAGGGGTACGAGAGACCCAGTACTTC. Translating gives CASSSILAGGVRETQYF.